This TCR beta chain is drawn from a study of cytomegalovirus exposure and HLA in healthy donors (dated by TCRdb to 2016 to 2017). About the full investigation: The 650 to 750 repertoires of the first cohort and the 120 validation repertoires were produced on the same platform, according to a later analysis. The study aimed to test whether cataloging public T cell receptors could reveal signatures of past pathogen exposure. A separate validation cohort of approximately 120 different subjects was used in addition to the roughly 640-subject first cohort. The study combined high-throughput TCR immunosequencing, statistical association of individual TCRs with disease status, and machine learning to predict cytomegalovirus infection status.

In the case of this clone: The target of this receptor is not known. Qualities for individual bases were not recorded, and no much larger clone is one base off.

The investigation overall reported the following: A total of around 150 TCR beta chains were listed by the study as associated with cytomegalovirus. Most TCR sequences were seen in very few donors, while some public TCRs were found in many individuals. In a later analysis, TCRs clustered in the first cohort were found to also tend to co-occur in the 100 to 150 validation repertoires, with 90% to 95% of cluster scores above 0. In vitro tests confirmed that a few of the cytomegalovirus-associated TCR beta chains recognize cytomegalovirus antigens. It was suggested by the authors that the approach could potentially be generalized to other disease states and immunological phenotypes. Cytomegalovirus status was reported to be diagnosed by the classifier with high specificity and sensitivity in both the original and validation cohorts. A later analysis lacked HLA typing for the validation cohort, so it scored co-occurrence in that cohort across all 110 or so repertoires.

The donors belonged to the validation cohort of under 150 subjects, which was separate from the approximately 660-subject first cohort. V sheds 1 base and J sheds 0 bases, leaving 6 bases between their ends. Based on the germline V gene, the CDR1 and CDR2 sequences are SGHTS and YDEGEE. The CDR3 sequence holds 14 residues, the cysteine and phenylalanine included. The retained sequence is limited to the CDR3, 42 bases, with the frame set at the first base. Preparation of the library involved the immunoSEQ multiplex PCR assay. The authors processed their data as follows. A statistical classification framework was built for diagnosing cytomegalovirus status from the catalog of TCR beta chain sequences. TCRdb limited this immuneACCESS table to in-frame rearrangements with V and J called. A share of clones is missing; checked studies link under half to unresolved V genes, and the rest is unexplained. The D gene and trimming were derived from the DNA, and the V and J assignments and clone size from that table. For this sample the table gives about 220,000 clones, of which around nine tenths were detected only once. 0.85% to 1.2% of the sample belongs to the ten largest clones.

The sequence was obtained from a woman aged 18-29 years in good health and CMV-seronegative. What was sequenced was PBMCs. The rearranged chain carries TRBV5-8 and TRBJ2-3; the D gene is unclear. The CDR3 protein is CASSLTASTDTQYF. In nucleotide form, the sequence is TGTGCCAGCAGCTTGACTGCTAGCACAGATACGCAGTATTTT.